This entry features one TCR beta chain sequence. Its antigen is unidentified. The data belong to a study of cytomegalovirus exposure and HLA in healthy donors. Study-level results: In all likelihood, a cluster of highly shared sequence variants was a sequencing artifact. Rarity held for most TCR sequences, but there were some public TCRs that occurred in many donors. The study assumed roughly uniform donor sequencing depth for presence/absence analyses.

The PCR ran on 60 Vbeta and 13 Jbeta primers. The data were produced by immunoSEQ multiplex PCR, yet TCRdb's version contains in-frame clones alone and is incomplete. The sample has around 180,000 clones, 80% to 85% seen once. The clonotype was recovered from a boy younger than 18 in good health and CMV-seronegative. Sequencing was performed on PBMCs.

The CDR3 spells CASMYRVFETQYF. CDR3 DNA: TGTGCCAGCATGTACAGGGTGTTTGAGACCCAGTACTTC. The chain combines TRBV6-1 with TRBJ2-5, with D maybe TRBD1 (6 bases). The germline V gene encodes CDR1 MNHNS and CDR2 SASEGT. With 7 bases removed from V and 5 bases from J, the gap between germline ends came to 14 bases. The CDR3 is 13 residues long.